The clone carrying this T cell receptor beta chain was seen a few times. Its target is not known. Germline V CDR1 and CDR2: MNHNS, SASEGT. The CDR3 runs 12 residues. The V end was cut by 11 bases, the J end by 7 bases, with 18 bases between. This entry is derived from a study of T-cell reconstitution after alpha-beta-depleted transplantation in children. Unique molecular identifiers were used to barcode this TCRbeta library. TCRdb reanalysed the PCR reads using MiXCR and keeps one entry per CDR3 protein. This sample has about 210,000 distinct CDR3 sequences; 17% occur once, and the top ten carry just under 45%. Study-wide results and limits: A year had passed since transplant, and T-cell counts and diversity by then came mostly from newly produced T cells.

V usage is TRBV6-1 and J usage is TRBJ2-7; D unclear. The sequence was obtained from a male patient between 2 and 15 years old who had a stem cell transplant for acute lymphoblastic leukemia, so the T cells may come from the graft donor. This material consisted of PBMCs, mostly from graft donor cells, taken 360 days after TCRalphabeta/CD19-depleted stem cell transplant. The CDR3 loop reads CASDDSGLEQYF. CDR3 bases: TGTGCCTCCGACGATTCCGGGCTAGAGCAGTACTTC.